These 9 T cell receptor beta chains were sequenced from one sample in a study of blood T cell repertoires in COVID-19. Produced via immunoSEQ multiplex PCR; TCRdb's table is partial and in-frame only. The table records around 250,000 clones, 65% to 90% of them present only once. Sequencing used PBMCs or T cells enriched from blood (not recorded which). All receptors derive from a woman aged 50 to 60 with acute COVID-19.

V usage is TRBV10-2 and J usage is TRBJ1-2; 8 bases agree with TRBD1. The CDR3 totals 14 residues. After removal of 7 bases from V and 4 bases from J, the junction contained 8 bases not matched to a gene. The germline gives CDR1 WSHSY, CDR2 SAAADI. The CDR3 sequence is CASIASDRGYGYTF. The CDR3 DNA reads TGCGCCAGCATAGCATCAGACAGGGGCTATGGCTACACCTTC.

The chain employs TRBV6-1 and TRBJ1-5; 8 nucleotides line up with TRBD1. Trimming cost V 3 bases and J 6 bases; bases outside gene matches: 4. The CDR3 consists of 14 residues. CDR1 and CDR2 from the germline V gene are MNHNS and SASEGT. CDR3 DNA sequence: TGTGCCAGCAGTGATGGGCAGGGGGCTCAGCCCCAGCATTTT. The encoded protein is CASSDGQGAQPQHF.

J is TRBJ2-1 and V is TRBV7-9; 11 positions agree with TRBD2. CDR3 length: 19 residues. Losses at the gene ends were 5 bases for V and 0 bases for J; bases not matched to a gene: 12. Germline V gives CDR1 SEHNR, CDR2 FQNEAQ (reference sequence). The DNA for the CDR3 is TGTGCCAGCAGCCCTCGTTTTAGCGGGGGGGCCCACTCCTACAATGAGCAGTTCTTC. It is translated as CASSPRFSGGAHSYNEQFF.

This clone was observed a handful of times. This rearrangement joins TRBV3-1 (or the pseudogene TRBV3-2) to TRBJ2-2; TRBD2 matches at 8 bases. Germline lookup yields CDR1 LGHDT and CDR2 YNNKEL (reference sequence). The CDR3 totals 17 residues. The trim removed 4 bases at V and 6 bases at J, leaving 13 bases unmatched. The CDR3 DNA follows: TGTGCCAGCAGCCCCTTTAGAGCGGGGGCTCCTCCCGGGGAGCTGTTTTTT. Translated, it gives CASSPFRAGAPPGELFF.

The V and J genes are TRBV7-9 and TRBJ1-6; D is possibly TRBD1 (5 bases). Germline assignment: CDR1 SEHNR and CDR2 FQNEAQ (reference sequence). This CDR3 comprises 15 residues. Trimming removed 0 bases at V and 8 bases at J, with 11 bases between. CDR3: CASSLAQGFDSPLHF. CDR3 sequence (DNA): TGTGCCAGCAGCTTAGCCCAGGGTTTCGATTCACCCCTCCACTTT.

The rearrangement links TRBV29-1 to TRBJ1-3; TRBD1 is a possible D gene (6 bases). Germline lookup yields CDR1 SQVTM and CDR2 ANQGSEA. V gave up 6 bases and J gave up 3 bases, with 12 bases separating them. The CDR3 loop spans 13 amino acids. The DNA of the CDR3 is TGCAGCGTGTTCCAGGGGATTGGAAACACCATATATTTT. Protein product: CSVFQGIGNTIYF.

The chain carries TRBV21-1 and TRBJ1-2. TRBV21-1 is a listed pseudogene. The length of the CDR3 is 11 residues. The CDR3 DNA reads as TGTGCCAGCAATGAGAGGGTCGGCTACACCTTC. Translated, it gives CASNERVGYTF.

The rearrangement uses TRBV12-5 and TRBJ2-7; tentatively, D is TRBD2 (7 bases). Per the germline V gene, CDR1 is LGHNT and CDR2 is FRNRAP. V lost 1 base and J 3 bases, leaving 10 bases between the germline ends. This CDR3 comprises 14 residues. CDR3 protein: CASGLARGGYEQYF. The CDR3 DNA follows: TGTGCTAGTGGTTTGGCTAGGGGGGGCTACGAGCAGTACTTC.

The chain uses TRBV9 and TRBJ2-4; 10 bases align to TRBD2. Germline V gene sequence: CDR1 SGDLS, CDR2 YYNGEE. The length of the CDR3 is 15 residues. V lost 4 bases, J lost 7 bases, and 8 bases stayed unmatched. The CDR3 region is CASSPTGLADNIQYF. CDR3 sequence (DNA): TGTGCCAGCAGCCCCACCGGACTAGCGGACAACATTCAGTACTTC.